This T cell receptor (beta chain) was observed in a study of blood T cell repertoires in COVID-19. Looking at the study overall: Samples representing acute and convalescent COVID-19 were sourced from the United States, Italy and Spain. From T cells, B-cell-depleted T cells, or PBMCs came the material, which was cDNA or gDNA.

Patients at the Seattle site were enrolled during active infection and followed longitudinally. Clones were sequenced by immunoSEQ multiplex PCR, and TCRdb holds only the in-frame ones, with some missing. The sample records 200,000 to 250,000 clones, 80% to 95% being singletons. Source material: peripheral blood. This sequence was found in a man aged 55 to 70 with COVID-19, enrolled during active disease.

CDR3 DNA: TGTGCCAGCAGCTTAGGGTTAGCGGGAGTCTACAATGAGCAGTTCTTC. The encoded protein is CASSLGLAGVYNEQFF. The rearrangement joins TRBV11-3 to TRBJ2-1; TRBD2 aligns across 9 bases. This CDR3 has 16 residues. CDR1 is SGHNT and CDR2 is YENEEA in the germline V gene. J gave up 3 bases and V 1 base, and 4 bases lay outside the gene matches. Together with reference TRBV11-3 and TRBJ2-1, the CDR3 gives the full variable domain: EAGVVQSPRYKIIEKKQPVAFWCNPISGHNTLYWYLQNLGQGPELLIRYENEEAVDDSQLPKDRFSAERLKGVDSTLKIQPAELGDSAVYLCASSLGLAGVYNEQFFGPGTRLTVL.